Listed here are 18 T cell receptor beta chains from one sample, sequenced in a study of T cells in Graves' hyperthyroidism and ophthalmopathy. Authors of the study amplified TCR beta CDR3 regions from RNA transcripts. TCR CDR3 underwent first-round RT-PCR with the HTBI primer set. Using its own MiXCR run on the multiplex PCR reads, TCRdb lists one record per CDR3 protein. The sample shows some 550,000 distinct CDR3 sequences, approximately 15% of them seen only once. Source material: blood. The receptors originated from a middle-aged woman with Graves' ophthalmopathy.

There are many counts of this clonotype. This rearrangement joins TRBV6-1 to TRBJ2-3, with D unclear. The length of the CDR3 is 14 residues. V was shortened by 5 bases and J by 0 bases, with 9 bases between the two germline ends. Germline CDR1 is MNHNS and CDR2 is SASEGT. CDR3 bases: TGTGCCAGCAGTCAACGGGTTAGCACAGATACGCAGTATTTT. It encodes CASSQRVSTDTQYF.

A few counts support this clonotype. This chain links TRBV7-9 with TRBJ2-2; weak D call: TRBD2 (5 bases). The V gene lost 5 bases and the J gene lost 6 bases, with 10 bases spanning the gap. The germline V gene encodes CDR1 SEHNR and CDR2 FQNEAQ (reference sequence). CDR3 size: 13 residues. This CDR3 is CASSGLRAGELFF. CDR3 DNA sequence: TGTGCCAGCAGCGGATTGAGGGCCGGGGAGCTGTTTTTT.

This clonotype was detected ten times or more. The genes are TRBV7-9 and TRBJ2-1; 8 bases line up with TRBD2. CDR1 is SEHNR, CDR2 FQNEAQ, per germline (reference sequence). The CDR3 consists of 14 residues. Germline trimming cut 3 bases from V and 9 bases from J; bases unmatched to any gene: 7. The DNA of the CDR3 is TGTGCCAGCAGCTTGATCGCGGGAGGTCTTGAGCAGTTCTTC. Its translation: CASSLIAGGLEQFF.

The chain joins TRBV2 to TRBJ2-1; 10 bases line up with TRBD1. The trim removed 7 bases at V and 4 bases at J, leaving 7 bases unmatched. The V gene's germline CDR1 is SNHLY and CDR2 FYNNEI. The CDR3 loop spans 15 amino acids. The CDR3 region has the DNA TGTGCCAGCACAGTGGGACAGGGGAGATACAATGAGCAGTTCTTC. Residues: CASTVGQGRYNEQFF.

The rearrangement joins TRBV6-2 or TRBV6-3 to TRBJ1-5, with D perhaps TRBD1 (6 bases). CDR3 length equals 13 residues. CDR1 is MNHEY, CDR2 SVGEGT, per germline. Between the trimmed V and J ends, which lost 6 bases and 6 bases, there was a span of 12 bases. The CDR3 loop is CASRPQGTQPQHF. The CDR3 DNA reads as TGTGCCAGCAGGCCACAGGGAACTCAGCCCCAGCATTTT.

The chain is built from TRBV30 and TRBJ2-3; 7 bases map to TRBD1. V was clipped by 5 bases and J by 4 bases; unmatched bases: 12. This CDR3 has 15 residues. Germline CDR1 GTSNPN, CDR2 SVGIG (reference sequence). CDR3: CAWARGPSGADTQYF. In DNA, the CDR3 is TGTGCCTGGGCGAGGGGGCCCTCCGGAGCAGATACGCAGTATTTT.

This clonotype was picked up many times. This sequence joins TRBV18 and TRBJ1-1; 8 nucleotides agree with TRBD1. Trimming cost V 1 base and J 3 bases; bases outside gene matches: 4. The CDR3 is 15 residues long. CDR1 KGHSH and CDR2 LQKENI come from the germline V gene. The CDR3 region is CASSPLQGADTEAFF. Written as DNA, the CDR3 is TGTGCCAGCTCACCACTGCAGGGGGCCGACACTGAAGCTTTCTTT. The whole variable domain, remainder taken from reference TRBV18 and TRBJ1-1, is NAGVMQNPRHLVRRRGQEARLRCSPMKGHSHVYWYRQLPEEGLKFMVYLQKENIIDESGMPKERFSAEFPKEGPSILRIQQVVRGDSAAYFCASSPLQGADTEAFFGQGTRLTVV.

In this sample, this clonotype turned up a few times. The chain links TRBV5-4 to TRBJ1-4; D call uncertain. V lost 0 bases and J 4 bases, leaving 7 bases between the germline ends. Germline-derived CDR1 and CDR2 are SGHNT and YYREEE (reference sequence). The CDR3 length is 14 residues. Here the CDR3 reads CASSLAGNNEKLFF. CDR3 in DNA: TGTGCCAGCAGCTTGGCGGGGAATAATGAAAAACTGTTTTTT.

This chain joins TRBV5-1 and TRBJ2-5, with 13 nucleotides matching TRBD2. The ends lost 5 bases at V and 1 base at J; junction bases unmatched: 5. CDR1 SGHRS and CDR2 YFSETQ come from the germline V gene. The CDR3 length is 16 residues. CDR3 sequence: CASREGLAGPQETQYF. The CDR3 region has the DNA TGCGCCAGCAGGGAGGGACTAGCGGGACCCCAAGAGACCCAGTACTTC.

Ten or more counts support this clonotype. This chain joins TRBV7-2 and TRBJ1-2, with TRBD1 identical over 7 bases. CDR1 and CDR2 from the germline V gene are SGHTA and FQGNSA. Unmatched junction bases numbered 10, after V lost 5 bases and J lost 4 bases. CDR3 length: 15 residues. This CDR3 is CASSLHRDSSYGYTF. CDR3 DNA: TGTGCCAGCAGCCTCCATCGGGACAGTTCCTATGGCTACACCTTC.

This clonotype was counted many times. CDR3 bases: TGCAGTGCTGGCGAGTCGGACAGGGGTGAGACCCAGTACTTC. Protein product: CSAGESDRGETQYF. The V gene is TRBV20-1, the J gene TRBJ2-5; 9 bases are a match to TRBD1. Losses at the gene ends were 5 bases for V and 5 bases for J; bases not matched to a gene: 9. CDR3 length: 14 amino acids. Germline CDR1 and CDR2: DFQATT and SNEGSKA (reference sequence).

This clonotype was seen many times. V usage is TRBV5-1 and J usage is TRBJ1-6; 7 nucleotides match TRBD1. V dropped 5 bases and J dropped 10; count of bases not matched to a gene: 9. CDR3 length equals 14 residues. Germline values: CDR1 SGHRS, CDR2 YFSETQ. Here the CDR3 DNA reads TGCGCCAGCAGGCCGGGACAGAGCGAATCACCCCTCCACTTT. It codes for CASRPGQSESPLHF.

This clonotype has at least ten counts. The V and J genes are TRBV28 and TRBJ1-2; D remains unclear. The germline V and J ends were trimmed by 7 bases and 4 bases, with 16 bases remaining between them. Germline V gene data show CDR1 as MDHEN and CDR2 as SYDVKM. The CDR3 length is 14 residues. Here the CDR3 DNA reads TGTGCCAGCACCCGGCCGTCGGAGCGCTATGGCTACACCTTC. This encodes CASTRPSERYGYTF.

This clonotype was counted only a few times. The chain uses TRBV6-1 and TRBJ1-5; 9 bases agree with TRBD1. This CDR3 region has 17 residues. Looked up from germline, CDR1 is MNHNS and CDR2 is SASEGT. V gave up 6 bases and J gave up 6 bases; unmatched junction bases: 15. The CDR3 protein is CASRRDRAAARGQPQHF. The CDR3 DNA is TGTGCCAGCAGGCGGGACAGGGCCGCCGCCCGGGGTCAGCCCCAGCATTTT.

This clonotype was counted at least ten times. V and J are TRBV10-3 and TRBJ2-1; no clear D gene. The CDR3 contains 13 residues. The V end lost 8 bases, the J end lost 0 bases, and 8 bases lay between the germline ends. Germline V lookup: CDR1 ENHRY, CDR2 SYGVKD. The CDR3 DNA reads TGTGCCATCTCCCCGAGCTCCTACAATGAGCAGTTCTTC. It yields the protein CAISPSSYNEQFF.

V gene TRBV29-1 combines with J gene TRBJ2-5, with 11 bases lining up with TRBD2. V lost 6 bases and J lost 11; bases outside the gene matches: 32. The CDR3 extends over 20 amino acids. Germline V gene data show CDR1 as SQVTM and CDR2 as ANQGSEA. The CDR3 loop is CSVLGLAEKAGLSLGILQYF. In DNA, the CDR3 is TGCAGCGTCCTGGGACTAGCGGAAAAAGCGGGATTGTCACTGGGTATACTACAGTACTTC.

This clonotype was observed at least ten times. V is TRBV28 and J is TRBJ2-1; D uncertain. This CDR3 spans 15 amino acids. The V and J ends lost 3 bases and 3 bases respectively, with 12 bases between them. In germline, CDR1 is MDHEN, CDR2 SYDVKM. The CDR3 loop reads CASSFRQEIYNEQFF. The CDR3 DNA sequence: TGTGCCAGCAGTTTTCGGCAGGAAATCTACAATGAGCAGTTCTTC.

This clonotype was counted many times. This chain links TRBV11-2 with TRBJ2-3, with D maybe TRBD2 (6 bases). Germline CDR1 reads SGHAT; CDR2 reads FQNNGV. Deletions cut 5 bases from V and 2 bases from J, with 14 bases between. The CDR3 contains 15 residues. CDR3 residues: CASSGGADYTDTQYF. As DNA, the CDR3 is TGTGCCAGCAGCGGAGGGGCAGACTACACAGATACGCAGTATTTT.